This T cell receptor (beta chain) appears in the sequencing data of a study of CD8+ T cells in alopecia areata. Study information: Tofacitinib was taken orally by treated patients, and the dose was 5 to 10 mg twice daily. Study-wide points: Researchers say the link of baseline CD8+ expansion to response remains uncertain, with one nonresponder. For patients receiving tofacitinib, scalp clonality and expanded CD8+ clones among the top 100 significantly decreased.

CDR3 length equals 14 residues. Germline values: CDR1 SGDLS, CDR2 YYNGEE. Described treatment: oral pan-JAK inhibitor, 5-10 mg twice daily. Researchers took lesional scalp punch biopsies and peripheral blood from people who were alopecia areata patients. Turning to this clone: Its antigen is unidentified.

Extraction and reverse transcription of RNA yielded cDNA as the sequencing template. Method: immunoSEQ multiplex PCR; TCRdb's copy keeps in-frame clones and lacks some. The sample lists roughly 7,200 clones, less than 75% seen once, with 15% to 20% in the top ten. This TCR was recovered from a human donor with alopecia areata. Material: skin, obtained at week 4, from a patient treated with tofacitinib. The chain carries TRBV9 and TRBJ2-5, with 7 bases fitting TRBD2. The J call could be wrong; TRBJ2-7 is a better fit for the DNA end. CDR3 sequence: CASSVEAGPYEQYF. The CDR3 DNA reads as TGTGCCAGCAGCGTAGAAGCGGGGCCCTACGAGCAGTACTTC.